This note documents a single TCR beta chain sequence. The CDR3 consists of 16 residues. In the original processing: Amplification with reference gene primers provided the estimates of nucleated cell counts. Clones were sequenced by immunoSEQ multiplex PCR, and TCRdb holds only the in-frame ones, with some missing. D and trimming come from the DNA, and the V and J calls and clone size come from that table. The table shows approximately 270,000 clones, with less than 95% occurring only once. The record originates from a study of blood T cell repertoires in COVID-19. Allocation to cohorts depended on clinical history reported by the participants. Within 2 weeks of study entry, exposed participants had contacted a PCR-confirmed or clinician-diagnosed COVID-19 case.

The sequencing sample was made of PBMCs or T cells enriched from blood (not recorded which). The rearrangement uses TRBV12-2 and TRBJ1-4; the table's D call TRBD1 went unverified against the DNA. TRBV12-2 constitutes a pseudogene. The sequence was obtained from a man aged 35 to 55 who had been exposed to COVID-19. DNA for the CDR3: TGTGCAAGTCGCTTAGGTCCAGGGACAACTAATGAAAAACTGTTTTTT. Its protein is CASRLGPGTTNEKLFF.